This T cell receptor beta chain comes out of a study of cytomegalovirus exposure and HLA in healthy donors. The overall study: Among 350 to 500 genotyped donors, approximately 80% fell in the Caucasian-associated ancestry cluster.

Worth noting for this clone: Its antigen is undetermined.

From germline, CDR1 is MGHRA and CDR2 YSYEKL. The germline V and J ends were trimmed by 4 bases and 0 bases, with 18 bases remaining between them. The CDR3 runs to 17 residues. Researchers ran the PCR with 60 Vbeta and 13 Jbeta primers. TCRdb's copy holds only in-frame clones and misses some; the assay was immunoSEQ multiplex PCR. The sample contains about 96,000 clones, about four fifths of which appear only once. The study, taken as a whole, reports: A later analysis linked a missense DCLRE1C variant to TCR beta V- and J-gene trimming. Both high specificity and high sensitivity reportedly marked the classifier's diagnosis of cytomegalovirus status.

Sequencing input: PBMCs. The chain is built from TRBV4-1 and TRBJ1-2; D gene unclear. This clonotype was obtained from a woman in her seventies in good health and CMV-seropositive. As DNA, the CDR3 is TGCGCCAGCAGCCTAACGCCCGACACGGCTACTAACTATGGCTACACCTTC. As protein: CASSLTPDTATNYGYTF.